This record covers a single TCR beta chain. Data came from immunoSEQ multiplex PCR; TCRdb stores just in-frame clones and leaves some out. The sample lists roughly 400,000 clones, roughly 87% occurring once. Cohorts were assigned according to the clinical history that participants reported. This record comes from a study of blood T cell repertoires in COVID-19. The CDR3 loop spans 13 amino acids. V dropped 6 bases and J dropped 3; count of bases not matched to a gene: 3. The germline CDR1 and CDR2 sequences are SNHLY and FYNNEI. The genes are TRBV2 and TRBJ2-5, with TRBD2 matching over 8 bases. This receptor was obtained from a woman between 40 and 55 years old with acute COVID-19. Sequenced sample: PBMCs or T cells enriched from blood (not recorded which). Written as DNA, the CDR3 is TGTGCCAGCAGACTAGCGGAAAAAGAGACCCAGTACTTC. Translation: CASRLAEKETQYF.